This TCR beta chain came from a study of T cells and Merkel cell carcinoma outcomes. The CDR3 sequence is 13 residues long. The V end was cut by 5 bases, the J end by 5 bases, with 10 bases between. The germline V gene encodes CDR1 SGHVS and CDR2 FQNEAQ. Points from the study as a whole: Merkel cell carcinoma outcomes were reportedly predicted by repertoire and T-cell density.

The method was immunoSEQ multiplex PCR; TCRdb's version includes in-frame clones alone and lacks a portion of them. The table shows 5,000 to 6,500 clones, with roughly 80% occurring only once. A note on this clone: Antigen unknown.

This receptor was taken from a human donor with Merkel cell carcinoma. V and J are TRBV7-8 and TRBJ2-1; D not resolved. Sequencing was done on a sample of tumor tissue from Merkel cell carcinoma. CDR3 DNA: TGTGCCAGCAGCCAAGACCAAAACAATGAGCAGTTCTTC. Its translation: CASSQDQNNEQFF.